A single T cell receptor beta chain is shown here with its context. The data were obtained in a study of blood T cell repertoires in COVID-19. Sequencing used immunoSEQ multiplex PCR; TCRdb keeps in-frame clones, though not all of them. The sample lists 310,000 or so clones, 70% to 90% seen once, with approximately 4% in the top ten. The germline CDR1 and CDR2 sequences are MNHEY and SMNVEV (reference sequence). There are 14 residues in the CDR3. The V end lost 5 bases, the J end lost 2 bases, and 13 bases lay between the germline ends. The specimen was peripheral blood. The TCR originated in a woman in her forties or fifties with active or convalescent COVID-19. The genes are TRBV27 and TRBJ2-7; tentatively, D is TRBD1 (5 bases). CDR3: CASSPQTAPYEQYF. As DNA, the CDR3 is TGTGCCAGCAGTCCCCAGACAGCTCCCTACGAGCAGTACTTC.